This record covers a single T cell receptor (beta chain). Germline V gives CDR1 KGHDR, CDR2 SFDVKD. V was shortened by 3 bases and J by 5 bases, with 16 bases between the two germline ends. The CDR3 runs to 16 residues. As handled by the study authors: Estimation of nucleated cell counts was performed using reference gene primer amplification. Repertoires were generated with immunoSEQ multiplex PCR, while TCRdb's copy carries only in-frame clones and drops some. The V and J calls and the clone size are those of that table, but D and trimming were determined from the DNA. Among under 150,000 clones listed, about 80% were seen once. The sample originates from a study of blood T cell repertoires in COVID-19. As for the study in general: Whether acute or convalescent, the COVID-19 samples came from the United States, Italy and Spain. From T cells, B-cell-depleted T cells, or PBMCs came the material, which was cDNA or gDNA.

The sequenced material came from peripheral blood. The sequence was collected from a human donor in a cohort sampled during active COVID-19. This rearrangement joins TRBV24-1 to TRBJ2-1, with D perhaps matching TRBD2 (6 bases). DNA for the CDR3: TGTGCCACCAGTGATCCCGGGGCTAGCGCGAACAATGAGCAGTTCTTC. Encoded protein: CATSDPGASANNEQFF.